This T cell receptor (beta chain) was observed in a study of T cells in localized non-small cell lung cancer. General observations from the study: Without multi-region sequencing, intratumor heterogeneity could not be excluded. The appearance of a median approximately 57 of the top 100 tumor clones was seen in adjacent lung. Uninvolved adjacent lung had more T cell clonality than any other tissue, topping tumor.

This clone was observed a few times. What it binds is not known. From germline, CDR1 is MNHEY and CDR2 SVGAGI. This CDR3 is built from 12 residues. The V end lost 0 bases, the J end lost 4 bases, and 1 base lay between the germline ends. The assay was immunoSEQ multiplex PCR, and TCRdb's table has in-frame clones only and misses some. This table has 75,000 to 90,000 clones, just under 85% appearing once. The specimen was peripheral blood, collected before any cancer treatment. J is TRBJ2-1 and V is TRBV6-5; D remains unclear. The TCR originated in a man aged 35-69 years with stage I lung adenocarcinoma. The CDR3 loop is CASSYSYNEQFF. Here the CDR3 DNA reads TGTGCCAGCAGTTACTCTTACAATGAGCAGTTCTTC.